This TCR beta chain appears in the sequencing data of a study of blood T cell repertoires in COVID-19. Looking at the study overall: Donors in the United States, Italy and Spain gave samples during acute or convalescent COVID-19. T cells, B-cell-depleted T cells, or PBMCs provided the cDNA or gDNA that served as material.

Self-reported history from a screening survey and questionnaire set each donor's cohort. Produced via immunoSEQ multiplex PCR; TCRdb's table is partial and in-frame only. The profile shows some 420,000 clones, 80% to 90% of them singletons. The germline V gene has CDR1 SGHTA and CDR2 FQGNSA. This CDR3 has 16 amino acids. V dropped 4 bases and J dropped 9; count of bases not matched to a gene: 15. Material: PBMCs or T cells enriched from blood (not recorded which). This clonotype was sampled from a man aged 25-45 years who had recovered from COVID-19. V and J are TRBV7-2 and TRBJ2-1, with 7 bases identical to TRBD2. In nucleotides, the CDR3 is TGTGCCAGCAGCTCCCCAGCTTGGAACGGGAGGCTTGAGCAGTTCTTC. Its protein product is CASSSPAWNGRLEQFF.